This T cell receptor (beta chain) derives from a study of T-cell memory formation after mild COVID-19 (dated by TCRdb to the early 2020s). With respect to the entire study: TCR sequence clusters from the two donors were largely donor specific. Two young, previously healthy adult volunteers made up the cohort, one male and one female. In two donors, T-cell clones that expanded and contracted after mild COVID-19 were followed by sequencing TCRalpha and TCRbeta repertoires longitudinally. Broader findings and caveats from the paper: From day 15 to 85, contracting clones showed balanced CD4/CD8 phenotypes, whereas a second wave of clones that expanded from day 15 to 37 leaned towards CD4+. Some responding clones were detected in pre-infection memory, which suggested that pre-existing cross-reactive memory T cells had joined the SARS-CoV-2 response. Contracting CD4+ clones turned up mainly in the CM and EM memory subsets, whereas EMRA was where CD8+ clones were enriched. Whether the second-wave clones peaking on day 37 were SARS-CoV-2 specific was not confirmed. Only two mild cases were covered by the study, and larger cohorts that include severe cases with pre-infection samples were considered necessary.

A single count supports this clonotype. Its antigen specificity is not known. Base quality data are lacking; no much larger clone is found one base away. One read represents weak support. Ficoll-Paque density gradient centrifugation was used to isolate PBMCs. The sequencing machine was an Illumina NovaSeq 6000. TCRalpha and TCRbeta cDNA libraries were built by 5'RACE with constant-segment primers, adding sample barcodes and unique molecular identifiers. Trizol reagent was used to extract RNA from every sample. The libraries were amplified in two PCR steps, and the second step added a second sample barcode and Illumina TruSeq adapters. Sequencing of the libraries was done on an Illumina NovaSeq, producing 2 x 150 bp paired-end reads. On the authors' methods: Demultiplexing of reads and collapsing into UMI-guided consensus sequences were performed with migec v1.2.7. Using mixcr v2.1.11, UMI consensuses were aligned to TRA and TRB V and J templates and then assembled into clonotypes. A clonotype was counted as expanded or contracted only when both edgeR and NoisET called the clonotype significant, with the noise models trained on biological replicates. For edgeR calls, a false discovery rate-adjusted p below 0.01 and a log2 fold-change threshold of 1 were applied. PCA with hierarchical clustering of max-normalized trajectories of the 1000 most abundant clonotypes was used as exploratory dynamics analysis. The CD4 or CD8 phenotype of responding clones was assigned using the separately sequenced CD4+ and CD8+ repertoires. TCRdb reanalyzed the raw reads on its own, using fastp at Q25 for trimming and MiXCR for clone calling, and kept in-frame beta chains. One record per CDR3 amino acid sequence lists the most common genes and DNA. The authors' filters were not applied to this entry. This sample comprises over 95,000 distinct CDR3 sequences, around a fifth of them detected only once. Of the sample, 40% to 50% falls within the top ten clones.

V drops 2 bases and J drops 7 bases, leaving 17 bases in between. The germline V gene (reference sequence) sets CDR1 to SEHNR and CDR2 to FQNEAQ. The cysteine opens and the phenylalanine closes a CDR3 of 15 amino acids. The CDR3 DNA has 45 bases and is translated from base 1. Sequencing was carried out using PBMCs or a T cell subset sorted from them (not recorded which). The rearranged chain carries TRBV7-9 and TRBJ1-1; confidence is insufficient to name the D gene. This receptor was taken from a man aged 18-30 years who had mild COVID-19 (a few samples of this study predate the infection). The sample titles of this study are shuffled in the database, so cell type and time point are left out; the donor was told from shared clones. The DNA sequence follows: TGTGCCAGCAGCTTATTGTTGAGCGAAGGAGGTGAAGCTTTCTTT. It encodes CASSLLLSEGGEAFF.